The next 15 T cell receptor beta chains were all read from a single sample in a study of T cells expressing NK-cell markers. TCRdb re-called the 5' RACE reads; one entry per CDR3 protein, DNA not given. Recorded here are around 280,000 distinct CDR3 sequences; the top ten clones represent about 0.4%. Sample: blood T cells: a sorted CD56 or NKG2C T cell subset, CD4+ or CD8+ T cells, or bulk PBMC T cells (not recorded which). All receptors derive from a young man in good health.

J is TRBJ1-2 and V is TRBV4-3; the D gene TCRdb calls, TRBD1, cannot be checked with no DNA. CDR1 is LGHNA and CDR2 is YSLEER in the germline V gene. The CDR3 is 15 residues long. The CDR3 loop is CASSLPTTGGEGYTF.

The chain combines TRBV12-3 or TRBV12-4 with TRBJ2-1; TCRdb selects TRBD1, and the lack of DNA leaves this call unchecked. The CDR3 contains 11 residues. CDR3 region: CASSSDRGGFF.

This chain uses TRBV20-1 with TRBJ1-4. Germline V gene sequence: CDR1 DFQATT, CDR2 SNEGSKA (reference sequence). This CDR3 is built from 13 residues. CDR3 residues: CSASSRLNEKLFF.

This chain links TRBV19 with TRBJ2-2; the TCRdb D gene call, TRBD2, has no DNA to confirm it. The germline V gene encodes CDR1 LNHDA and CDR2 SQIVND (reference sequence). The CDR3 sequence is 14 residues long. CDR3 residues: CASQGGRSHRELFF.

The chain combines TRBV15 with TRBJ1-4. The germline gives CDR1 LNHNV, CDR2 YYDKDF (reference sequence). CDR3 length equals 14 residues. The CDR3 spells CATSNGLRDEKLFF.

CDR3 amino acids: CASSSGSAVANTGELFF. This chain connects TRBV5-1 to TRBJ2-2. CDR1 is SGHRS, CDR2 YFSETQ, per germline. CDR3 size: 17 residues.

This rearrangement joins TRBV6-1 to TRBJ2-7; TCRdb designates TRBD1, a call that cannot be tested without DNA. Germline lookup yields CDR1 MNHNS and CDR2 SASEGT. This CDR3 has 14 amino acids. This CDR3 is CASREQGAANEQYF.

The chain couples TRBV29-1 to TRBJ2-1; the TCRdb call, TRBD1, lacks DNA for checking. Germline CDR1 is SQVTM and CDR2 is ANQGSEA. The CDR3 length is 12 residues. CDR3 protein: CSVGDHTNEQFF.

The chain recombines TRBV20-1 with TRBJ1-5; with no DNA, the TCRdb D assignment of TRBD1 cannot be verified. Looked up from germline, CDR1 is DFQATT and CDR2 is SNEGSKA (reference sequence). This CDR3 comprises 14 residues. The CDR3 loop is CSAKRGALNQPQHF.

The CDR3 is CSASPASGRSYNEQFF. The V gene is TRBV20-1, the J gene TRBJ2-1; TCRdb selects TRBD2, and the lack of DNA leaves this call unchecked. The CDR3 is 16 residues long. The germline CDR1 and CDR2 sequences are DFQATT and SNEGSKA (reference sequence).

The chain recombines TRBV5-1 with TRBJ2-1; lacking DNA, the TRBD2 call made by TCRdb goes unchecked. From germline, CDR1 is SGHRS and CDR2 YFSETQ. The CDR3 totals 16 residues. This CDR3 reads CASSLVGSRSYNEQFF.

The V gene is TRBV11-2, the J gene TRBJ2-3; TCRdb calls TRBD2, which cannot be checked without DNA. CDR1 is SGHAT and CDR2 is FQNNGV in the germline V gene. The CDR3 runs to 19 residues. This CDR3 reads CASSLPEPGLAGLPDTQYF.

The rearrangement uses TRBV12-3 or TRBV12-4 and TRBJ2-2; there is no DNA to check the TCRdb D call of TRBD1. This CDR3 spans 17 amino acids. The CDR3 sequence: CASSLQDRGRVTGELFF.

V is TRBV4-3 and J is TRBJ1-5; TCRdb's D call, TRBD1, is unchecked because there is no DNA. The germline V gene encodes CDR1 LGHNA and CDR2 YSLEER. The length of the CDR3 is 15 residues. CDR3 loop: CASSRTRDGGQPQHF.

This rearrangement joins TRBV20-1 to TRBJ2-4; the TCRdb call, TRBD2, lacks DNA for checking. Germline V gene lookup returns CDR1 DFQATT and CDR2 SNEGSKA (reference sequence). This CDR3 is built from 14 residues. CDR3 sequence: CSAYSAGAKNIQYF.